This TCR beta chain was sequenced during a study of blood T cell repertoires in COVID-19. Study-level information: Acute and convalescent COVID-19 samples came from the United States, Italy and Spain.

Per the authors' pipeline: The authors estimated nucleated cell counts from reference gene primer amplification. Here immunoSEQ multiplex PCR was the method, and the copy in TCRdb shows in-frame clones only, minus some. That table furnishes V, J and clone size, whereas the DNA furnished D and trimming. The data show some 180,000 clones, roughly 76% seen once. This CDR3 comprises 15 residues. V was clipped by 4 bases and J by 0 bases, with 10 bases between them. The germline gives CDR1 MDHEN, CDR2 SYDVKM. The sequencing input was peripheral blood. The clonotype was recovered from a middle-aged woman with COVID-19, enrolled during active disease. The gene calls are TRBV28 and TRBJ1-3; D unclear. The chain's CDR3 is CASSSLGVSGNTIYF. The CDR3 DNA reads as TGTGCCAGCAGTTCCCTCGGGGTCTCTGGAAACACCATATATTTT.